These 31 T cell receptor beta chains share one sample of origin, sequenced in a study of blood T cell repertoires in COVID-19 (dated by TCRdb to 2020 to 2022). Libraries were built with the immunoSEQ multiplex PCR assay. The table was pulled from immuneACCESS by TCRdb, which kept in-frame rearrangements only. Such tables lose some clones; where checked, under half of the loss comes from unresolved V genes, and the rest has no known cause. Recorded for this sample are around 150,000 clones; around four fifths of them occurred a single time. Jointly, the top ten make up approximately 7.3% of the sample. Sequencing used PBMCs or T cells enriched from blood (not recorded which). The source is a man aged 50-60 years who had recovered from COVID-19.

J is TRBJ2-7 and V is TRBV5-8, with D perhaps matching TRBD1 (6 bases). Trimming pared 4 bases from V and 2 bases from J, leaving 10 bases between. CDR3 length: 13 amino acids. CDR1 is SGHTS and CDR2 is YDEGEE in the germline V gene. This CDR3 is CASSLGHPYEQYF. DNA for the CDR3: TGTGCCAGCAGCCTGGGACACCCCTACGAGCAGTACTTC. The full variable domain, its missing parts supplied by reference TRBV5-8 and TRBJ2-7, is EAGVTQSPTHLIKTRGQQATLRCSPISGHTSVYWYQQALGLGLQFLLWYDEGEERNRGNFPPRFSGRQFPNYSSELNVNALELEDSALYLCASSLGHPYEQYFGPGTRLTVT.

This clone was detected once. The chain is built from TRBV7-9 and TRBJ2-2, with a possible D match to TRBD2 (7 bases). Germline CDR1 is SEHNR and CDR2 is FQNEAQ (reference sequence). The CDR3 runs to 16 residues. With 0 bases removed from V and 3 bases from J, the gap between germline ends came to 11 bases. The CDR3 DNA reads TGTGCCAGCAGCTTAGCCGGGGGGCACGACACCGGGGAGCTGTTTTTT. Its protein product is CASSLAGGHDTGELFF.

The V and J genes are TRBV4-2 and TRBJ2-7; D ambiguous. Looked up from germline, CDR1 is LGHNA and CDR2 is YNFKEQ. The CDR3 is made up of 14 amino acids. V dropped 0 bases and J dropped 6 bases, with 12 bases sitting between them. CDR3 protein: CASSQDTGLSEQYF. In DNA form, the CDR3 reads TGTGCCAGCAGCCAAGATACCGGTTTATCCGAGCAGTACTTC.

This sequence joins TRBV27 and TRBJ1-1; no definite D call. The germline V gene has CDR1 MNHEY and CDR2 SMNVEV (reference sequence). V was trimmed by 5 bases and J by 1 base, leaving 14 bases between them. The CDR3 length is 15 residues. CDR3 sequence reads: CASSSQAPANTEAFF. CDR3 in DNA: TGTGCCAGCAGTAGTCAGGCTCCAGCGAACACTGAAGCTTTCTTT.

The chain links TRBV5-1 to TRBJ1-6; 10 bases are a match to TRBD1. Germline-derived CDR1 and CDR2 are SGHRS and YFSETQ. J was trimmed by 8 bases and V by 3 bases; bases with no gene match: 5. The CDR3 contains 15 residues. CDR3 sequence reads: CASSWTGGEDSPLHF. In DNA form, the CDR3 reads TGCGCCAGCAGCTGGACAGGGGGTGAGGATTCACCCCTCCACTTT.

The genes are TRBV5-6 and TRBJ1-1; 7 bases are a match to TRBD1. This CDR3 region has 15 residues. V trimming: 2 bases; J trimming: 5 bases; junction bases outside the gene matches: 9. Germline V gives CDR1 SGHDT, CDR2 YYEEEE. The CDR3 loop reads CASSFWYRGVTEAFF. CDR3 DNA sequence: TGTGCCAGCAGCTTTTGGTACAGGGGAGTTACTGAAGCTTTCTTT. Full variable domain (rest looked up from reference TRBV5-6 and TRBJ1-1): DAGVTQSPTHLIKTRGQQVTLRCSPKSGHDTVSWYQQALGQGPQFIFQYYEEEERQRGNFPDRFSGHQFPNYSSELNVNALLLGDSALYLCASSFWYRGVTEAFFGQGTRLTVV.

The genes are TRBV15 and TRBJ2-1; 15 nucleotides agree with TRBD2. The CDR3 runs 14 residues. With V trimmed by 2 bases and J by 12 bases, 2 bases remained unmatched. Per the germline V gene, CDR1 is LNHNV and CDR2 is YYDKDF (reference sequence). CDR3 loop: CATSRSGLAGGQFF. CDR3 DNA: TGTGCCACCAGCAGATCGGGACTAGCGGGGGGGCAGTTCTTC.

The rearrangement links TRBV5-6 to TRBJ2-5; 13 nucleotides agree with TRBD2. The junction had 11 bases not matched to a gene; V was cut back by 4 bases and J by 5 bases. The germline V gene encodes CDR1 SGHDT and CDR2 YYEEEE. The CDR3 sequence is 17 residues long. Here the CDR3 DNA reads TGTGCCAGCAGCCGGCCCACTAGCGGGGGGGCTCGGGAGACCCAGTACTTC. Translation gives CASSRPTSGGARETQYF.

This clone showed up just once. The chain carries TRBV5-1 and TRBJ2-3; TRBD2 agrees at 7 bases. V lost 3 bases and J lost 3; bases outside the gene matches: 4. The CDR3 loop spans 14 amino acids. Germline CDR1 reads SGHRS; CDR2 reads YFSETQ. The CDR3 spells CASSSGTKTDTQYF. In DNA form, the CDR3 reads TGCGCCAGCAGCTCCGGGACTAAAACAGATACGCAGTATTTT.

This rearrangement joins TRBV14 to TRBJ1-4, with 8 positions matching TRBD1. The trim removed 4 bases at V and 7 bases at J, leaving 5 bases unmatched. In germline, CDR1 is SGHDN, CDR2 FVKESK. The CDR3 length is 14 residues. CDR3 DNA: TGTGCCAGCAGCCGGACAGGGAACACTGAAAAACTGTTTTTT. Amino acid sequence: CASSRTGNTEKLFF.

The rearrangement links TRBV10-3 to TRBJ1-6, with 7 positions matching TRBD1. CDR1 ENHRY and CDR2 SYGVKD come from the germline V gene. Trimming removed 3 bases from V and 4 bases from J; junction bases left unmatched: 6. The CDR3 runs to 16 residues. This CDR3 is CAISDLRGQYNSPLHF. Here the CDR3 DNA reads TGTGCCATCAGTGACCTACGGGGACAGTATAATTCACCCCTCCACTTT.

This sequence joins TRBV24-1 and TRBJ2-3; tentatively, D is TRBD2 (5 bases). In germline, CDR1 is KGHDR, CDR2 SFDVKD. Between the trimmed V and J ends, which lost 2 bases and 2 bases, there was a span of 13 bases. This CDR3 has 16 residues. CDR3 protein: CATSDSNTRTTDTQYF. The CDR3 DNA follows: TGTGCCACCAGTGATTCGAACACTAGAACCACAGATACGCAGTATTTT.

This chain uses TRBV19 with TRBJ2-5, with a possible D match to TRBD2 (5 bases). CDR1 is LNHDA and CDR2 is SQIVND in the germline V gene (reference sequence). V was trimmed by 3 bases and J by 1 base, leaving 6 bases between them. This CDR3 region has 13 residues. The CDR3 DNA sequence: TGTGCCAGTAGTATGGGAGCCCAAGAGACCCAGTACTTC. It specifies CASSMGAQETQYF.

J is TRBJ2-3 and V is TRBV6-1; the D gene is possibly TRBD1 (6 bases). This CDR3 is 17 amino acids long. Germline loops: CDR1 MNHNS, CDR2 SASEGT. V lost 4 bases and J lost 2, with 19 bases in between. CDR3 protein: CASSVGQSASATDTQYF. The CDR3 DNA sequence: TGTGCCAGCAGTGTAGGACAGTCCGCCTCTGCCACAGATACGCAGTATTTT.

The chain joins TRBV27 to TRBJ2-7, with D possibly matching TRBD2 (6 bases). The CDR3 covers 13 residues. Germline V lookup: CDR1 MNHEY, CDR2 SMNVEV (reference sequence). V lost 7 bases and J lost 6, with 16 bases in between. The CDR3 is CASTPSGLGEQYF. Here the CDR3 DNA reads TGTGCCAGCACCCCGAGCGGGCTCGGCGAGCAGTACTTC.

The CDR3 DNA follows: TGTGCCAGCAGCTTGGCAGGTAGCTCTGGGGCCAACGTCCTGACTTTC. It is translated as CASSLAGSSGANVLTF. V usage is TRBV5-4 and J usage is TRBJ2-6; D uncertain. There are 16 residues in the CDR3. From germline, CDR1 is SGHNT and CDR2 YYREEE (reference sequence). The V end was cut by 0 bases, the J end by 0 bases, with 7 bases between.

This chain uses TRBV11-1 with TRBJ1-1; possible D gene TRBD1, 5 bases. Germline CDR1 SGHAT, CDR2 FQDESV (reference sequence). The CDR3 is 13 residues long. Trimming pared 3 bases from V and 7 bases from J, leaving 12 bases between. The CDR3 bases are TGTGCCAGCAGCTTCTTACAGGTCCGTGAAGCTTTCTTT. It encodes CASSFLQVREAFF.

CDR3 in amino acids: CATGDRGEEPQHF. The DNA of the CDR3 is TGTGCCACCGGTGACAGGGGTGAGGAGCCCCAGCATTTT. This chain connects TRBV15 to TRBJ1-5; 8 nucleotides match TRBD1. Germline V gene data show CDR1 as LNHNV and CDR2 as YYDKDF (reference sequence). V lost 8 bases and J lost 8; bases outside the gene matches: 8. The CDR3 covers 13 residues.

The genes are TRBV19 and TRBJ2-5; 10 bases agree with TRBD1. CDR1 is LNHDA and CDR2 is SQIVND in the germline V gene (reference sequence). This CDR3 region has 14 residues. The V gene end was trimmed by 4 bases and the J gene end by 7 bases; junction bases not matched to a gene: 6. CDR3 amino acids: CASSNPDRGGTQYF. DNA for the CDR3: TGTGCCAGTAGTAATCCGGACAGGGGGGGGACCCAGTACTTC.

The gene calls are TRBV5-1 and TRBJ2-7, with 10 bases that match TRBD2. With 4 bases clipped from V and 2 bases from J, the junction kept 6 bases outside the gene matches. In germline, CDR1 is SGHRS, CDR2 YFSETQ. There are 15 residues in the CDR3. The CDR3 reads CASSLRLAGAYEQYF. The CDR3 bases are TGCGCCAGCAGCCTCCGGCTAGCGGGGGCCTACGAGCAGTACTTC.

This sequence joins TRBV5-1 and TRBJ1-2; TRBD1 agrees at 7 bases. Per germline, CDR1 SGHRS and CDR2 YFSETQ. Unmatched junction bases numbered 10, after V lost 4 bases and J lost 4 bases. The length of the CDR3 is 15 residues. The CDR3 nucleotides read TGCGCCAGCAGCGCCGAGGGGACAGATGCCTATGGCTACACCTTC. This translates into CASSAEGTDAYGYTF. The variable domain in full, with the rest retrieved from reference TRBV5-1 and TRBJ1-2, is KAGVTQTPRYLIKTRGQQVTLSCSPISGHRSVSWYQQTPGQGLQFLFEYFSETQRNKGNFPGRFSGRQFSNSRSEMNVSTLELGDSALYLCASSAEGTDAYGYTFGSGTRLTVV.

This sequence joins TRBV5-1 and TRBJ1-1; no reliable D call. Per germline, CDR1 SGHRS and CDR2 YFSETQ. Trimming removed 2 bases from V and 4 bases from J, with 15 bases in between. The CDR3 runs 15 residues. CDR3 DNA sequence: TGCGCCAGCAGCTTAAGGACGGGGTCGGGCACTGAAGCTTTCTTT. It codes for CASSLRTGSGTEAFF.

The rearrangement joins TRBV10-3 to TRBJ2-1; 13 nucleotides agree with TRBD2. Germline assignment: CDR1 ENHRY and CDR2 SYGVKD. The CDR3 totals 13 residues. V shed 10 bases and J 5 bases; nucleotides not matched to a gene: 2. Here the CDR3 DNA reads TGTGCCAGCGGACTAGCGGGGGACAATGAGCAGTTCTTC. Encoded protein: CASGLAGDNEQFF.

The chain recombines TRBV7-9 with TRBJ1-1, with D tentatively TRBD1 (5 bases). CDR1 is SEHNR and CDR2 is FQNEAQ in the germline V gene (reference sequence). V lost 1 base, J lost 7 bases, and 10 bases lay in between. The CDR3 loop spans 13 amino acids. CDR3 nucleotide sequence: TGTGCCAGCAGCTTAGAGGCAGGGAATGAAGCTTTCTTT. This sequence encodes CASSLEAGNEAFF.

The chain joins TRBV29-1 to TRBJ2-5; D is perhaps TRBD2 (5 bases). Trimming cost V 5 bases and J 1 base, with 17 bases left between them. The CDR3 is made up of 15 amino acids. The V gene's germline CDR1 is SQVTM and CDR2 ANQGSEA. The CDR3 bases are TGCAGCGTTACCTCCAACCGGGGATCCCAAGAGACCCAGTACTTC. Translated, it gives CSVTSNRGSQETQYF.

The chain is built from TRBV29-1 and TRBJ2-1; D perhaps matches TRBD1 (6 bases). Germline CDR1 reads SQVTM; CDR2 reads ANQGSEA. Deletions cut 7 bases from V and 0 bases from J, with 16 bases between. This CDR3 contains 15 residues. The CDR3 region is CSAGTSQSSYNEQFF. CDR3 bases: TGCAGCGCTGGGACATCCCAGAGCTCCTACAATGAGCAGTTCTTC.

This rearrangement joins TRBV28 to TRBJ1-2; the D gene is possibly TRBD1 (5 bases). Germline CDR1 MDHEN, CDR2 SYDVKM. V was clipped by 5 bases and J by 4 bases, with 14 bases between them. CDR3 length: 14 amino acids. This CDR3 reads CASSGTGRSYGYTF. For the CDR3, the DNA is TGTGCCAGCAGTGGGACTGGACGTTCCTATGGCTACACCTTC.

The rearrangement links TRBV6-1 to TRBJ1-6; perhaps TRBD1 as D (5 bases). This CDR3 is built from 19 residues. In germline, CDR1 is MNHNS, CDR2 SASEGT. Trimming took 2 bases from V and 0 from J, leaving 17 bases between them. The CDR3, as DNA: TGTGCCAGCAGTGAAACGACAGTGGGGCGGAGCTCCTATAATTCACCCCTCCACTTT. Residues: CASSETTVGRSSYNSPLHF.

The chain joins TRBV3-1 (or the pseudogene TRBV3-2) to TRBJ1-2, with D uncertain. The CDR3 covers 15 residues. The V and J ends lost 0 bases and 7 bases respectively, with 15 bases between them. The V gene's germline CDR1 is LGHDT and CDR2 YNNKEL (reference sequence). CDR3 coding DNA: TGTGCCAGCAGCCAAGATGGGGTGGGAGGGCTTGGCTACACCTTC. Its translation is CASSQDGVGGLGYTF.

This clone was seen a single time. The V gene is TRBV6-5, the J gene TRBJ1-3; tentative D call: TRBD1 (6 bases). V was cut by 7 bases and J by 4 bases, with 11 bases left in between. From germline, CDR1 is MNHEY and CDR2 SVGAGI. This CDR3 spans 13 amino acids. CDR3 in amino acids: CASKRDTGNTIYF. The DNA for the CDR3 is TGTGCCAGCAAACGGGACACAGGAAACACCATATATTTT.

The chain employs TRBV19 and TRBJ1-2, with D tentatively TRBD1 (5 bases). CDR1 is LNHDA, CDR2 SQIVND, per germline (reference sequence). The CDR3 sequence is 15 residues long. V lost 10 bases and J lost 2, with 20 bases in between. This CDR3 reads CATLLPGGSNYGYTF. The CDR3 nucleotides read TGTGCCACCCTACTCCCGGGGGGGTCGAACTATGGCTACACCTTC.